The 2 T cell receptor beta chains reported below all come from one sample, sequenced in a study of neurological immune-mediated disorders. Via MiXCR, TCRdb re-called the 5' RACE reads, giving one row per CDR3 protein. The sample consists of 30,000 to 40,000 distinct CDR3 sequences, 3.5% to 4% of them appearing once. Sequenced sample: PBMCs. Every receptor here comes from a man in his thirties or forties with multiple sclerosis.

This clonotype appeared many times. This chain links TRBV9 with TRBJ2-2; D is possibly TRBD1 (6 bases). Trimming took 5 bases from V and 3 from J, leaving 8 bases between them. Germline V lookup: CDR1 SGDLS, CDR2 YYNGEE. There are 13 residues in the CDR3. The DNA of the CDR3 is TGTGCCAGCAGGCAGGGGTACACCGGGGAGCTGTTTTTT. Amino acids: CASRQGYTGELFF.

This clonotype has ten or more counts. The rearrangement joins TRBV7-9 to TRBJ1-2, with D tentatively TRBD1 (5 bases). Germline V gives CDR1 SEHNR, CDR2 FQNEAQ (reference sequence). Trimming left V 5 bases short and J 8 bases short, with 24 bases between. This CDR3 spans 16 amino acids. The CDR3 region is CASSELEPGRAKGYTF. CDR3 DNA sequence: TGTGCCAGCAGCGAATTGGAGCCGGGACGGGCTAAGGGCTACACCTTC.